This T cell receptor beta chain was identified during a study of blood T cell repertoires in COVID-19. Study summary: The United States, Italy and Spain supplied acute and convalescent COVID-19 samples. Sources were T cells, B-cell-depleted T cells, or PBMCs; the material itself was cDNA or gDNA.

Authors' analysis steps: The authors estimated nucleated cell counts from reference gene primer amplification. Clones were read by immunoSEQ multiplex PCR, and TCRdb kept only the in-frame ones, dropping some. V and J calls plus clone size are reproduced from that table; the DNA served to infer D and trimming. The sample lists about 100,000 clones, roughly 92% occurring once. This CDR3 comprises 17 residues. CDR1 and CDR2 from the germline V gene are MGHRA and YSYEKL. Trimming at V came to 0 bases and at J to 5 bases, leaving 11 bases not matched to a gene. The sequencing input was peripheral blood. This sequence originates from a man in his sixties or seventies with acute or convalescent COVID-19. The chain links TRBV4-1 to TRBJ2-3; 7 bases map to TRBD2. The CDR3 DNA reads TGCGCCAGCAGCCAAGATCGGGGGGTTGGGGTAATAGATACGCAGTATTTT. Translating gives CASSQDRGVGVIDTQYF.